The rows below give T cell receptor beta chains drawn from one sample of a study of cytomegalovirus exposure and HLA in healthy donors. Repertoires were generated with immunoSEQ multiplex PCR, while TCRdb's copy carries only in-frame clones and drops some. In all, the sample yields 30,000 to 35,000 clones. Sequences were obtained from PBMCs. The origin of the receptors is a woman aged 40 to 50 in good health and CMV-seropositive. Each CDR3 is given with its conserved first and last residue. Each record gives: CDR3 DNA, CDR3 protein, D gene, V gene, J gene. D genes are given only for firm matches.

CDR3 DNA: TGTGCCAGCAACCCAGCGGGGGACAATGAGCAGTTCTTC
CDR3 protein: CASNPAGDNEQFF
D gene: TRBD2
V gene: TRBV6-1
J gene: TRBJ2-1

CDR3 DNA: TGTGCCAGCAGTGAATATGGGCAGGGGGCGAGGTACGAGCAGTACTTC
CDR3 protein: CASSEYGQGARYEQYF
D gene: TRBD1
V gene: TRBV25-1
J gene: TRBJ2-7

CDR3 DNA: TGCGCCAGCAGCCAAGTACCGACAGCCTCCTACAATGAGCAGTTCTTC
CDR3 protein: CASSQVPTASYNEQFF
D gene: -
V gene: TRBV4-1
J gene: TRBJ2-1

CDR3 DNA: TGTGCCAGTAGTCCCCGGACAGGGGGCTACACCTTC
CDR3 protein: CASSPRTGGYTF
D gene: TRBD1
V gene: TRBV19
J gene: TRBJ1-2

CDR3 DNA: TGTGCCAGTAGTATCTTAGGGGGCTCCTACAATGAGCAGTTCTTC
CDR3 protein: CASSILGGSYNEQFF
D gene: -
V gene: TRBV19
J gene: TRBJ2-1

CDR3 DNA: TGTGCCTTCAGACCCTCAATTGGGGGGGGTGAAGCTTTCTTT
CDR3 protein: CAFRPSIGGGEAFF
D gene: -
V gene: TRBV10-3
J gene: TRBJ1-1

CDR3 DNA: TGTGCCAGCAGCTTAGAAATAGCGGCATCCTACGAGCAGTACTTC
CDR3 protein: CASSLEIAASYEQYF
D gene: -
V gene: TRBV7-2
J gene: TRBJ2-7

CDR3 DNA: TGTGCCAGCAGTTTCATAGCGGGAGAGGCGGGCGGGGAGCTGTTTTTT
CDR3 protein: CASSFIAGEAGGELFF
D gene: TRBD2
V gene: TRBV6-5
J gene: TRBJ2-2

CDR3 DNA: TGTGCCTGGAGTGGACAGGGGCATGGCTACACCTTC
CDR3 protein: CAWSGQGHGYTF
D gene: TRBD1
V gene: TRBV30
J gene: TRBJ1-2

CDR3 DNA: TGTGCCAGCAGCGACGGGACACCCATTCCCTACGAGCAGTACTTC
CDR3 protein: CASSDGTPIPYEQYF
D gene: -
V gene: TRBV21-1
J gene: TRBJ2-7

CDR3 DNA: TGCGCCAGCAGCCCCACTAGCGGGAGGGAAGATACGCAGTATTTT
CDR3 protein: CASSPTSGREDTQYF
D gene: TRBD2
V gene: TRBV5-1
J gene: TRBJ2-3